The present TCR beta chain was sequenced within a study of blood T cell repertoires in COVID-19. Background on the study: Some COVID-19 samples were acute and others convalescent; all came from the United States, Italy and Spain. PBMCs, B-cell-depleted T cells, or T cells were the source of the cDNA or gDNA that made up the material.

The V segment lost 4 bases and the J segment 7 bases; nucleotides outside the gene matches: 13. The CDR3 extends over 16 amino acids. Germline assignment: CDR1 LNHDA and CDR2 SQIVND (reference sequence). In the original workflow: The assay estimated nucleated cells by amplifying reference gene primers. The method was immunoSEQ multiplex PCR; TCRdb's version includes in-frame clones alone and lacks a portion of them. V, J and clone size are those of that table, while D and trimming were read from the DNA. Seen here are about 150,000 clones, over 70% observed once, and the top ten hold roughly 0.52%. The chain employs TRBV19 and TRBJ1-5, with 7 bases lining up with TRBD1. The receptor was isolated from a man aged 60 to 75 with acute or convalescent COVID-19. The sequenced material came from peripheral blood. The DNA for the CDR3 is TGTGCCAGTAGTACAACAGAAACAGGGGCTCGGCAGCCCCAGCATTTT. Protein product: CASSTTETGARQPQHF.